Listed below are T cell receptor beta chains from one sample, sequenced in a study of shared clonotypes between healthy human individuals. Repertoires were generated with immunoSEQ multiplex PCR, while TCRdb's copy carries only in-frame clones and drops some. The data hold about 230,000 clones, with 65% observed a single time. The sample taken for sequencing was memory CD4+ T cells sorted from blood. Receptor source: a man aged 25-40 years in good health. Both conserved end residues are part of each CDR3. The D gene is left open where the match is weak. Clone size is given for some rows only: seen once, a few or many times, or a class if the clone is expanded.

d_call,cdr3_length,clone_size,v_call,j_call,cdr3_aa,cdr3_nt
-,14,-,TRBV5-1,TRBJ2-2,CASSPGVVPGELFF,TGCGCCAGCAGCCCGGGGGTGGTGCCCGGGGAGCTGTTTTTT
-,13,-,TRBV5-6,TRBJ2-7,CASSLAFGYEQYF,TGTGCCAGCAGCCTGGCCTTTGGCTACGAGCAGTACTTC
-,15,-,TRBV7-9,TRBJ1-1,CASSAPGDTGAEAFF,TGTGCCAGCAGCGCCCCCGGGGACACCGGGGCTGAAGCTTTCTTT
-,13,-,TRBV5-1,TRBJ2-7,CASRTTGSGEQYF,TGCGCCAGCAGAACAACAGGGTCTGGCGAGCAGTACTTC
TRBD1,15,-,TRBV23-1,TRBJ2-7,CASIWDRGIPNEQYF,TGCGCCAGCATTTGGGACAGGGGGATCCCCAACGAGCAGTACTTC
-,15,few,TRBV18,TRBJ2-3,CASSPPSIERDTQYF,TGTGCCAGCTCACCACCGTCGATAGAGAGAGATACGCAGTATTTT
TRBD1,15,-,TRBV5-5,TRBJ2-5,CASSLDIQGAWTQYF,TGTGCCAGCAGCTTGGATATACAGGGGGCCTGGACCCAGTACTTC
TRBD2,14,once,TRBV7-2,TRBJ2-1,CASSEQREANEQFF,TGTGCCAGCAGCGAGCAGCGGGAAGCCAATGAGCAGTTCTTC
TRBD1,14,-,TRBV5-4,TRBJ2-7,CASSLAKGAREQYF,TGTGCCAGCAGCTTGGCGAAGGGGGCGCGAGAGCAGTACTTC
TRBD1,14,few,TRBV5-1,TRBJ2-7,CASSLADRGREQYF,TGCGCCAGCAGCTTAGCGGACAGGGGGAGAGAGCAGTACTTC
-,14,many,TRBV6-1,TRBJ1-5,CASSEAGSYQPQHF,TGTGCCAGCAGTGAAGCTGGGAGTTATCAGCCCCAGCATTTT
TRBD2,15,-,TRBV7-9,TRBJ2-7,CASSLGSGATYEQYF,TGTGCCAGCAGCTTAGGTAGCGGGGCTACCTACGAGCAGTACTTC
TRBD2,15,-,TRBV11-2,TRBJ2-7,CASSLARTSGTEQYF,TGTGCCAGCAGCTTAGCCAGGACTAGCGGGACTGAGCAGTACTTC
-,19,-,TRBV28,TRBJ1-5,CASSPPGFLTRTHNQPQHF,TGTGCCAGCAGTCCCCCCGGCTTCTTAACAAGGACCCACAATCAGCCCCAGCATTTT
-,14,once,TRBV7-9,TRBJ1-1,CASSLEGRDTEAFF,TGTGCCAGCAGCTTAGAGGGGAGGGACACTGAAGCTTTCTTT
TRBD1,17,few,TRBV10-1,TRBJ1-1,CASGGGKTGEDDTEAFF,TGCGCCAGCGGGGGGGGAAAAACAGGGGAAGACGACACTGAAGCTTTCTTT
-,15,-,TRBV5-1,TRBJ2-5,CASSWWLASGETQYF,TGCGCCAGCAGCTGGTGGCTAGCGTCTGGGGAGACCCAGTACTTC
-,15,-,TRBV6-5,TRBJ1-2,CASSYSSLANYGYTF,TGTGCCAGCAGTTACTCCTCGTTAGCTAACTATGGCTACACCTTC
TRBD2,11,few,TRBV20-1,TRBJ2-7,CSARAGGEQYF,TGCAGTGCTAGAGCGGGGGGCGAGCAGTACTTC
TRBD1,14,-,TRBV5-1,TRBJ1-1,CASTLDRGYTEAFF,TGCGCCAGCACACTAGACAGGGGTTACACTGAAGCTTTCTTT
TRBD2,16,-,TRBV11-2,TRBJ2-2,CASSSPPSGNTGELFF,TGTGCCAGCAGCTCCCCCCCTAGCGGGAACACCGGGGAGCTGTTTTTT
-,15,-,TRBV11-2,TRBJ2-6,CASSPVRSGANVLTF,TGTGCCAGCAGCCCCGTCAGGTCTGGGGCCAACGTCCTGACTTTC
TRBD1,14,-,TRBV4-3,TRBJ1-1,CASSQDRVWGGAFF,TGCGCCAGCAGCCAGGACAGGGTTTGGGGGGGAGCTTTCTTT
TRBD1,14,-,TRBV6-5,TRBJ2-5,CASSPPGGWETQYF,TGTGCCAGCAGTCCCCCAGGGGGCTGGGAGACCCAGTACTTC
TRBD2,16,-,TRBV5-1,TRBJ2-3,CASSLDRTSGTETQYF,TGCGCCAGCAGCTTGGACCGGACTAGCGGGACTGAGACGCAGTATTTT
TRBD2,16,-,TRBV29-1,TRBJ2-3,CSVVGEGSGSLGGQYF,TGCAGCGTTGTCGGGGAGGGTAGCGGGAGCCTTGGTGGGCAGTATTTT
-,14,-,TRBV11-2,TRBJ2-5,CASSLVVFGETQYF,TGTGCCAGCAGCTTAGTGGTATTTGGAGAGACCCAGTACTTC
TRBD2,15,-,TRBV6-1,TRBJ2-1,CASSPPSGRYYEQFF,TGTGCCAGCAGTCCCCCTAGCGGGAGATACTATGAGCAGTTCTTC
-,17,-,TRBV18,TRBJ2-1,CASSRGGGPGAYNEQFF,TGTGCCAGCTCACGAGGCGGGGGTCCAGGGGCCTACAATGAGCAGTTCTTC
-,15,few,TRBV5-4,TRBJ2-7,CASSLAGGLNYEQYF,TGTGCCAGCAGCTTGGCCGGAGGGCTGAACTACGAGCAGTACTTC
TRBD2,18,-,TRBV7-9,TRBJ2-1,CASSLGLAVLSSYNEQFF,TGTGCCAGCAGCTTGGGACTAGCGGTTCTTAGCTCCTACAATGAGCAGTTCTTC
TRBD2,19,-,TRBV15,TRBJ2-1,CATSRDPPGASGTNNEQFF,TGTGCCACCAGCAGAGATCCACCCGGCGCTAGCGGGACTAACAATGAGCAGTTCTTC
-,13,-,TRBV28,TRBJ1-2,CASSPGGNYGYTF,TGTGCCAGCAGCCCGGGGGGCAACTATGGCTACACCTTC
TRBD1,16,-,TRBV7-9,TRBJ1-2,CASSLAGTANNYGYTF,TGTGCCAGCAGCTTAGCTGGGACAGCAAATAACTATGGCTACACCTTC
-,13,-,TRBV29-1,TRBJ1-1,CSASPKGGTEAFF,TGCAGCGCTTCACCCAAGGGTGGGACTGAAGCTTTCTTT
-,13,-,TRBV9,TRBJ1-4,CASSASGNEKLFF,TGTGCCAGCAGCGCTAGCGGGAATGAAAAACTGTTTTTT
-,11,-,TRBV2,TRBJ2-7,CASRPGDEQYF,TGTGCCAGCAGGCCAGGGGACGAGCAGTACTTC
-,15,-,TRBV5-5,TRBJ1-4,CASSLLPGVDEKLFF,TGTGCCAGCAGCTTGTTGCCGGGGGTAGACGAAAAACTGTTTTTT
TRBD2,13,once,TRBV5-1,TRBJ2-1,CASLSGSTNEQFF,TGCGCCAGCCTTAGCGGGAGTACCAATGAGCAGTTCTTC
-,15,-,TRBV6-4,TRBJ1-4,CASSDPARGDEKLFF,TGTGCCAGCAGTGACCCGGCCAGGGGTGATGAAAAACTGTTTTTT
-,13,many,TRBV19,TRBJ2-1,CASSGIGRDEQFF,TGTGCCAGTAGCGGAATAGGCCGCGATGAGCAGTTCTTC
-,13,-,TRBV18,TRBJ2-3,CASSWTGTDTQYF,TGTGCCAGCTCCTGGACAGGCACAGATACGCAGTATTTT
TRBD1,16,many,TRBV11-2,TRBJ2-1,CASSLFGQVGYNEQFF,TGTGCCAGCAGCTTATTCGGACAGGTCGGGTACAATGAGCAGTTCTTC
TRBD1,13,-,TRBV5-6,TRBJ2-7,CASFGTGSYEQYF,TGTGCCAGTTTCGGGACAGGCTCCTACGAGCAGTACTTC
TRBD2,16,-,TRBV5-1,TRBJ2-7,CASRIMGSGSRDEQYF,TGCGCCAGCAGAATAATGGGGAGCGGGAGTAGGGACGAGCAGTACTTC
-,13,-,TRBV19,TRBJ1-5,CASSIAGGRPQHF,TGTGCCAGTAGTATAGCTGGCGGCCGACCCCAGCATTTT
-,13,-,TRBV28,TRBJ2-7,CASSLVQSYEQYF,TGTGCCAGCAGTTTAGTACAGAGCTACGAGCAGTACTTC
TRBD1,14,-,TRBV7-2,TRBJ1-4,CASSSPTQGGKLFF,TGTGCCAGCAGCTCACCTACACAGGGGGGAAAACTGTTTTTT